This T cell receptor beta chain was observed in a study of somatic mutations in cytotoxic T cells in rheumatoid arthritis. Study as a whole: Selected T-cell populations stained with V beta antibodies were isolated by flow sorting to nearly 100% purity; these included V beta1+ cells subjected to TCRB sequencing. Study-wide results and limits: Relative to age-matched healthy controls, rheumatoid arthritis patients did not differ significantly in CD8+ T-cell clonality.

Sequenced by immunoSEQ multiplex PCR; TCRdb stores in-frame clones only, minus some. The data hold approximately 33,000 clones, with 84% observed a single time. Details on this clone: The antigen is undetermined.

CDR1 and CDR2 (germline): MNHEY, SVGAGI. Trimming removed 6 bases from V and 1 base from J; junction bases left unmatched: 4. This CDR3 has 15 residues. The sequence came from a man aged 40-49 years in good health. This chain uses TRBV6-5 with TRBJ2-1, with TRBD2 matching 9 bases. The sequenced sample consisted of CD8+ T cells sorted from blood. The CDR3 is CASSLAGQSYNEQFF. The CDR3 coding sequence is TGTGCCAGCAGCCTAGCGGGGCAATCCTACAATGAGCAGTTCTTC.